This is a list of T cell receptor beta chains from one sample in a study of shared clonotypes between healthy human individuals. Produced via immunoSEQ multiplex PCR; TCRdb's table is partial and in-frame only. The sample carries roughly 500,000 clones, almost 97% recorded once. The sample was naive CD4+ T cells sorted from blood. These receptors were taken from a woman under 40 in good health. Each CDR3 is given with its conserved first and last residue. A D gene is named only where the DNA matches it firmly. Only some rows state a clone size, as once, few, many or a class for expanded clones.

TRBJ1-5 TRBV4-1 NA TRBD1 CASGRPGQGLNQPQHF TGCGCCAGCGGCCGTCCGGGACAGGGTTTGAATCAGCCCCAGCATTTT
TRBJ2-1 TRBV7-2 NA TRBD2 CASSGRGLGSSYNEQFF TGTGCCAGCAGCGGAAGGGGACTAGGTAGCTCCTACAATGAGCAGTTCTTC
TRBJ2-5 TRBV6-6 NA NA CASRGGVETQYF TGTGCCAGCAGGGGGGGCGTAGAGACCCAGTACTTC
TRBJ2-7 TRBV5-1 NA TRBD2 CASRPSGPDYEQYF TGCGCCAGCAGACCTAGCGGTCCGGACTACGAGCAGTACTTC
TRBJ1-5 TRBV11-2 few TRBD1 CASSLDRGLQPQHF TGTGCCAGCAGCCTTGACAGGGGGCTTCAGCCCCAGCATTTT
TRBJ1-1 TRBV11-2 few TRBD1 CASSTPIRGSTEAFF TGTGCCAGCAGCACGCCAATCAGGGGGAGCACTGAAGCTTTCTTT
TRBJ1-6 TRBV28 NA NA CASSLGQPNSPLHF TGTGCCAGCAGTTTAGGTCAGCCGAATTCACCCCTCCACTTT
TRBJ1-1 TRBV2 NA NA CASRFLNTEAFF TGTGCCAGCAGGTTCTTGAACACTGAAGCTTTCTTT
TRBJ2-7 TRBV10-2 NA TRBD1 CASRGTGTGSYEQYF TGCGCCAGCAGAGGAACCGGGACAGGGTCCTACGAGCAGTACTTC
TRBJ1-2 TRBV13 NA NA CASSPNPPYGYTF TGTGCCAGCAGCCCCAACCCCCCCTATGGCTACACCTTC
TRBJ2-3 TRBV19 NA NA CASSIWGDSGGTDTQYF TGTGCCAGTAGTATATGGGGAGATAGCGGAGGCACAGATACGCAGTATTTT
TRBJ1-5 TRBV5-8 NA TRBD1 CASSFQGGNQPQHF TGTGCCAGCAGCTTTCAGGGGGGGAATCAGCCCCAGCATTTT
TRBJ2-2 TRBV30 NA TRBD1 CAWQAGTGYTGELFF TGTGCCTGGCAGGCCGGGACAGGGTACACCGGGGAGCTGTTTTTT
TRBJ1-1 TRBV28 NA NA CASHDLAGKAFF TGTGCCAGCCACGATCTGGCAGGGAAAGCTTTCTTT
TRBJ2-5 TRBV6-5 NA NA CASSYGGTQYF TGTGCCAGCAGTTACGGGGGGACCCAGTACTTC